Below are 26 T cell receptor beta chains sequenced from a single sample in a study of blood T cell repertoires in COVID-19. The data were produced by immunoSEQ multiplex PCR, yet TCRdb's version contains in-frame clones alone and is incomplete. The sample has roughly 400,000 clones; 88% are singletons. Sequencing was carried out using PBMCs or T cells enriched from blood (not recorded which). These receptor sequences come from a middle-aged woman with acute COVID-19.

The V gene is TRBV7-2, the J gene TRBJ2-1; D is possibly TRBD2 (5 bases). Per the germline V gene, CDR1 is SGHTA and CDR2 is FQGNSA. There are 13 residues in the CDR3. Trimming cost V 1 base and J 6 bases, with 7 bases left between them. The CDR3 spells CASSLERTNEQFF. CDR3 bases: TGTGCCAGCAGCTTAGAGCGGACCAATGAGCAGTTCTTC.

The gene calls are TRBV10-1 and TRBJ2-7, with D perhaps matching TRBD2 (6 bases). Germline CDR1 and CDR2: WNHNN and SYGVQD (reference sequence). This CDR3 spans 18 amino acids. Trimming pared 0 bases from V and 4 bases from J, leaving 22 bases between. The CDR3 loop reads CASSESKTRHWGGYEQYF. The DNA of the CDR3 is TGCGCCAGCAGTGAGTCAAAGACCCGACATTGGGGAGGTTACGAGCAGTACTTC.

The J gene is TRBJ2-6, the V gene TRBV10-3, with D unclear. This CDR3 is built from 16 residues. Germline lookup yields CDR1 ENHRY and CDR2 SYGVKD. Deletions cut 3 bases from V and 0 bases from J, with 9 bases between. CDR3 sequence: CAISDAESSGANVLTF. In DNA form, the CDR3 reads TGTGCCATCAGTGATGCGGAGAGCTCTGGGGCCAACGTCCTGACTTTC.

CDR3 sequence (DNA): TGTGCCAGCAGCGGAGGACCGAACCCTGGAAACACCATATATTTT. It yields the protein CASSGGPNPGNTIYF. This chain joins TRBV11-2 and TRBJ1-3; D not certain. The CDR3 loop spans 15 amino acids. V lost 5 bases to trimming and J lost 2 bases, with 13 bases between them. Per germline, CDR1 SGHAT and CDR2 FQNNGV.

The chain uses TRBV19 and TRBJ1-4, with 7 bases aligning to TRBD1. The CDR3 loop spans 13 amino acids. Per the germline V gene, CDR1 is LNHDA and CDR2 is SQIVND (reference sequence). Germline trimming cut 6 bases from V and 12 bases from J; bases unmatched to any gene: 10. The CDR3 sequence: CASSEGRDSQLFF. CDR3 bases: TGTGCCAGTAGCGAGGGTCGGGACAGCCAACTGTTTTTT.

This chain connects TRBV2 to TRBJ1-6; D is ambiguous. This CDR3 comprises 15 residues. CDR1 and CDR2 from the germline V gene are SNHLY and FYNNEI. V lost 6 bases, J lost 9 bases, and 18 bases lay in between. The CDR3 protein is CASSTYPHEGSPLHF. Written as DNA, the CDR3 is TGTGCCAGCAGCACCTACCCCCACGAGGGTTCACCCCTCCACTTT.

The chain employs TRBV10-3 and TRBJ2-2; TRBD1 matches at 8 bases. V lost 11 bases to trimming and J lost 7 bases; unmatched junction nucleotides: 3. CDR3 length: 11 amino acids. The germline V gene encodes CDR1 ENHRY and CDR2 SYGVKD. In nucleotides, the CDR3 is TGTGCCTCCAGGGGGCTCGGGGAGCTGTTTTTT. This translates into CASRGLGELFF.

This rearrangement joins TRBV6-5 to TRBJ2-7; TRBD2 matches at 7 bases. V lost 2 bases to trimming and J lost 8 bases; unmatched junction nucleotides: 6. The CDR3 length is 13 residues. In germline, CDR1 is MNHEY, CDR2 SVGAGI. The CDR3 DNA reads as TGTGCCAGCAGTTACCAAGGGAGGGGAAAGCAGTACTTC. Translation: CASSYQGRGKQYF.

CDR3 protein: CASSPEQWNIQYF. For the CDR3, the DNA is TGTGCCAGCTCACCGGAACAGTGGAACATTCAGTACTTC. V usage is TRBV18 and J usage is TRBJ2-4; no clear D. The CDR3 is 13 amino acids. V lost 3 bases and J 7 bases, leaving 10 bases between the germline ends. Per germline, CDR1 KGHSH and CDR2 LQKENI. Drawing the rest from reference TRBV18 and TRBJ2-4, the complete variable domain is NAGVMQNPRHLVRRRGQEARLRCSPMKGHSHVYWYRQLPEEGLKFMVYLQKENIIDESGMPKERFSAEFPKEGPSILRIQQVVRGDSAAYFCASSPEQWNIQYFGAGTRLSVL.

The chain carries TRBV5-4 and TRBJ2-3; TRBD2 agrees at 10 bases. The CDR3 has 14 amino acids. V shed 7 bases and J 6 bases; nucleotides not matched to a gene: 8. Per the germline V gene, CDR1 is SGHNT and CDR2 is YYREEE (reference sequence). CDR3 loop: CASGSGGARDTQYF. The CDR3 DNA follows: TGTGCCAGCGGAAGCGGGGGGGCCCGGGATACGCAGTATTTT.

The V gene is TRBV27, the J gene TRBJ2-1, with 12 nucleotides matching TRBD2. Germline lookup yields CDR1 MNHEY and CDR2 SMNVEV (reference sequence). The V and J ends lost 5 bases and 1 base, in that order; junction bases with no gene match: 12. CDR3 size: 19 residues. The CDR3 DNA follows: TGTGCCAGCAGTCCGGCGGGGCTAGCGGGGGGGCTTTCCTACAATGAGCAGTTCTTC. It encodes CASSPAGLAGGLSYNEQFF.

The genes are TRBV6-5 and TRBJ1-1; D not certain. V gave up 8 bases and J gave up 1 base, with 5 bases separating them. The CDR3 extends over 11 amino acids. The germline gives CDR1 MNHEY, CDR2 SVGAGI. CDR3: CASGRNTEAFF. CDR3 DNA: TGTGCCAGCGGCCGGAACACTGAAGCTTTCTTT.

V gene TRBV6-4 combines with J gene TRBJ1-2; 7 nucleotides align to TRBD1. J was trimmed by 6 bases and V by 0 bases; bases with no gene match: 1. The length of the CDR3 is 13 residues. In germline, CDR1 is MRHNA, CDR2 SNTAGT. The CDR3 loop reads CASSDSTGNGYTF. CDR3 nucleotide sequence: TGTGCCAGCAGTGACTCGACAGGGAATGGCTACACCTTC.

The chain links TRBV4-1 to TRBJ2-1; 8 nucleotides align to TRBD2. This CDR3 has 17 amino acids. V trimming: 1 base; J trimming: 2 bases; junction bases outside the gene matches: 7. The germline V gene encodes CDR1 MGHRA and CDR2 YSYEKL. The CDR3 DNA follows: TGCGCCAGCAGCCAAGGTCCCTGGCGGGGGGCCTACAATGAGCAGTTCTTC. Protein product: CASSQGPWRGAYNEQFF.

Only one count was recorded for this clone. CDR3 DNA: TGTGCCAGCAGCGACGGACGGGGCTATGGCTACACCTTC. Protein: CASSDGRGYGYTF. The chain combines TRBV27 with TRBJ1-2; D remains unclear. The CDR3 consists of 13 residues. The V end was cut by 6 bases, the J end by 4 bases, with 12 bases between. Germline CDR1 is MNHEY and CDR2 is SMNVEV (reference sequence).

The chain combines TRBV2 with TRBJ1-2, with D possibly matching TRBD1 (5 bases). The CDR3 runs to 14 residues. Germline V gene data show CDR1 as SNHLY and CDR2 as FYNNEI. V shed 7 bases and J shed 4 bases, with 16 bases lying between them. CDR3 amino acids: CASTPQEGFYGYTF. As DNA, the CDR3 is TGTGCCAGCACGCCACAGGAGGGGTTCTATGGCTACACCTTC.

The V gene is TRBV6-5, the J gene TRBJ2-2; no clear D gene. Germline lookup yields CDR1 MNHEY and CDR2 SVGAGI. V lost 5 bases and J lost 2, with 3 bases in between. This CDR3 has 12 residues. Here the CDR3 DNA reads TGTGCCAGCAGTAGCAACACCGGGGAGCTGTTTTTT. This translates into CASSSNTGELFF.

This clone turned up a few times. The chain recombines TRBV19 with TRBJ1-1, with 11 bases aligning to TRBD1. CDR3 size: 15 residues. The ends lost 7 bases at V and 11 bases at J; junction bases unmatched: 15. The germline V gene encodes CDR1 LNHDA and CDR2 SQIVND (reference sequence). The CDR3 nucleotides are TGTGCCAGTAACCTACCCAACCGGGACAGGGGGGGCGCTTTCTTT. This translates into CASNLPNRDRGGAFF.

J is TRBJ2-7 and V is TRBV7-6; 9 bases are a match to TRBD1. J was trimmed by 6 bases and V by 2 bases; bases with no gene match: 8. The CDR3 is 15 amino acids. Germline assignment: CDR1 SGHVS and CDR2 FNYEAQ. In DNA form, the CDR3 reads TGTGCCAGCAGCTTAATTTGGGGACAGGGAGGCGAGCAGTACTTC. Residues: CASSLIWGQGGEQYF.

The chain joins TRBV7-9 to TRBJ1-3, with 8 bases identical to TRBD1. This CDR3 contains 15 residues. Germline V gene data show CDR1 as SEHNR and CDR2 as FQNEAQ (reference sequence). J lost 0 bases, V lost 4 bases, and 2 bases had no gene match. CDR3 amino acids: CASSSTGGSGNTIYF. In DNA, the CDR3 is TGTGCCAGCAGCTCCACAGGGGGCTCTGGAAACACCATATATTTT. Full variable domain (remainder filled in from reference TRBV7-9 and TRBJ1-3): DTGVSQNPRHKITKRGQNVTFRCDPISEHNRLYWYRQTLGQGPEFLTYFQNEAQLEKSRLLSDRFSAERPKGSFSTLEIQRTEQGDSAMYLCASSSTGGSGNTIYFGEGSWLTVV.

This clone was found once. The chain links TRBV5-6 to TRBJ1-5, with D perhaps TRBD1 (5 bases). V dropped 0 bases and J dropped 5 bases, with 9 bases sitting between them. Germline lookup yields CDR1 SGHDT and CDR2 YYEEEE. This CDR3 has 14 residues. Here the CDR3 reads CASSLARGYQPQHF. In DNA form, the CDR3 reads TGTGCCAGCAGCTTGGCCCGGGGGTATCAGCCCCAGCATTTT. Combining the CDR3 with reference TRBV5-6 and TRBJ1-5 gives the whole variable domain DAGVTQSPTHLIKTRGQQVTLRCSPKSGHDTVSWYQQALGQGPQFIFQYYEEEERQRGNFPDRFSGHQFPNYSSELNVNALLLGDSALYLCASSLARGYQPQHFGDGTRLSIL.

This clone was observed a few times. The V call is TRBV2, the J call TRBJ2-7, with 8 bases lining up with TRBD1. The CDR3 sequence is 13 residues long. Germline V gene lookup returns CDR1 SNHLY and CDR2 FYNNEI. V was pared by 10 bases and J by 7 bases, with 12 bases of the junction left unmatched. The CDR3 DNA reads TGTGCCACGGACAGGGCCACCGTTGGAGAGCAGTACTTC. Encoded protein: CATDRATVGEQYF.

The rearrangement joins TRBV18 to TRBJ2-1; 9 nucleotides agree with TRBD1. V lost 3 bases to trimming and J lost 15 bases; unmatched junction nucleotides: 12. There are 14 residues in the CDR3. Germline lookup yields CDR1 KGHSH and CDR2 LQKENI. The CDR3 is CASSPPAGQGVPFF. CDR3 DNA: TGTGCCAGCTCACCCCCCGCGGGACAGGGAGTCCCGTTCTTC.

The rearrangement uses TRBV2 and TRBJ2-3; D possibly corresponds to TRBD1 (5 bases). Trimming took off 9 bases at V and 2 bases at J, with 12 bases between the two ends. Germline V gives CDR1 SNHLY, CDR2 FYNNEI. This CDR3 has 13 residues. CDR3 sequence reads: CARTRQFTDTQYF. The DNA for the CDR3 is TGTGCCAGGACCCGACAGTTCACAGATACGCAGTATTTT.

The rearrangement links TRBV7-2 to TRBJ1-6; D is ambiguous. The V end was cut by 2 bases, the J end by 8 bases, with 7 bases between. The CDR3 length is 13 residues. In germline, CDR1 is SGHTA, CDR2 FQGNSA. This CDR3 is CASSLMRDSPLHF. In DNA, the CDR3 is TGTGCCAGCAGCTTAATGAGGGATTCACCCCTCCACTTT.

V usage is TRBV6-1 and J usage is TRBJ1-1; no firm D call. The CDR3 length is 16 residues. The V and J ends lost 4 bases and 0 bases respectively, with 15 bases between them. Germline CDR1 MNHNS, CDR2 SASEGT. In DNA form, the CDR3 reads TGTGCCAGCAGTGCCCCAGGCCCGACGATGAACACTGAAGCTTTCTTT. It codes for CASSAPGPTMNTEAFF.